This T cell receptor (beta chain) was retrieved from a study of T cells expressing NK-cell markers. Overall study context: Seven donors tested HCMV-seropositive and one tested seronegative among the eight sequenced. Findings of the study overall: A few donors likewise had their CD3+CD56-NKG2C+ fraction led by these clonotypes.

Germline CDR1 is SGHAT and CDR2 is FQNNGV. The CDR3 is made up of 17 amino acids. Regarding this clonotype: The antigen remains undetermined.

For TCR beta, cDNA was produced by 5'RACE template switching with UMIs. TCRdb reprocessed the 5' RACE reads, keeping one entry per CDR3 protein, no DNA. The sample includes approximately 440,000 distinct CDR3 sequences. V and J are TRBV11-2 and TRBJ2-1; the TCRdb D gene call, TRBD1, has no DNA to confirm it. Sequencing was done on a sample of blood T cells: a sorted CD56 or NKG2C T cell subset, CD4+ or CD8+ T cells, or bulk PBMC T cells (not recorded which). This sequence was found in a woman aged 45-60 years in good health. CDR3 residues: CASSLRGQVSSYNEQFF. The variable domain in full, completed from reference TRBV11-2 and TRBJ2-1, reads EAGVAQSPRYKIIEKRQSVAFWCNPISGHATLYWYQQILGQGPKLLIQFQNNGVVDDSQLPKDRFSAERLKGVDSTLKIQPAKLEDSAVYLCASSLRGQVSSYNEQFFGPGTRLTVL.